The 12 T cell receptor beta chains below come from one sample, sequenced in a study of tissue T cells after allogeneic stem cell transplantation. Method: immunoSEQ multiplex PCR; TCRdb's copy keeps in-frame clones and lacks some. Here the sample spans about 4,700 clones, 66% being singletons. The sample consisted of left colon tissue, taken at autopsy. The receptors here all came from a male donor aged 60 or older with lung cancer.

This clone has just one count. The chain couples TRBV27 to TRBJ1-1; tentatively, D is TRBD1 (5 bases). Germline loops: CDR1 MNHEY, CDR2 SMNVEV (reference sequence). The CDR3 has 12 amino acids. Trimming took off 3 bases at V and 6 bases at J, with 8 bases between the two ends. DNA for the CDR3: TGTGCCAGCAGTTTTGGAGGGGCTGAAGCTTTCTTT. Protein product: CASSFGGAEAFF.

This clone was seen a handful of times. This sequence joins TRBV6-5 and TRBJ1-2; 8 nucleotides agree with TRBD1. V lost 6 bases to trimming and J lost 6 bases; unmatched junction nucleotides: 6. This CDR3 is built from 13 residues. Germline V gene data show CDR1 as MNHEY and CDR2 as SVGAGI. The CDR3 nucleotides are TGTGCCAGCAGACCGACAGGGGAAAATGGCTACACCTTC. Translating it yields CASRPTGENGYTF.

The chain is built from TRBV2 and TRBJ1-5; D uncertain. Trimming took 6 bases from V and 1 from J, leaving 13 bases between them. The CDR3 is 15 amino acids. Germline V CDR1 and CDR2: SNHLY, FYNNEI. CDR3 nucleotides: TGTGCCAGCAGGAGGAGGGAAGGGAGCAATCAGCCCCAGCATTTT. It translates to CASRRREGSNQPQHF.

The V gene is TRBV7-9, the J gene TRBJ2-5; 8 bases are a match to TRBD2. Germline CDR1 is SEHNR and CDR2 is FQNEAQ (reference sequence). The CDR3 runs 15 residues. Trimming removed 5 bases from V and 5 bases from J; junction bases left unmatched: 10. The CDR3 reads CASSPRGGLGETQYF. CDR3 DNA: TGTGCCAGCAGCCCTCGGGGGGGTCTTGGTGAGACCCAGTACTTC.

This clone was seen a single time. The chain recombines TRBV6-2 or TRBV6-3 with TRBJ2-3; 8 bases fit TRBD2. Trimming at V came to 0 bases and at J to 3 bases, leaving 11 bases not matched to a gene. CDR3 length: 18 residues. The V gene's germline CDR1 is MNHEY and CDR2 SVGEGT. CDR3 DNA sequence: TGTGCCAGCAGTTACTCCCCCGGGCGGGGGGCTTTTACAGATACGCAGTATTTT. Residues: CASSYSPGRGAFTDTQYF.

The J gene is TRBJ1-1, the V gene TRBV12-3 or TRBV12-4, with D unresolved. The CDR3 is 12 amino acids. V lost 6 bases and J lost 3, with 8 bases in between. CDR3 sequence reads: CASSPGHTEAFF. The CDR3 nucleotides are TGTGCCAGCAGCCCCGGGCACACTGAAGCTTTCTTT.

The chain is built from TRBV10-3 and TRBJ1-1, with D maybe TRBD1 (6 bases). CDR1 is ENHRY and CDR2 is SYGVKD in the germline V gene. CDR3 length: 12 amino acids. V was pared by 6 bases and J by 5 bases, with 10 bases between. The CDR3 sequence: CAIRQGGTEAFF. CDR3 nucleotides: TGTGCCATCAGACAGGGAGGGACTGAAGCTTTCTTT.

The CDR3 sequence is CASSQDPGQLTDTQYF. CDR3 sequence (DNA): TGCGCCAGCAGCCAAGATCCGGGACAGCTCACAGATACGCAGTATTTT. V usage is TRBV4-1 and J usage is TRBJ2-3, with 7 bases identical to TRBD1. With V trimmed by 0 bases and J by 2 bases, 5 bases remained unmatched. The CDR3 is 16 amino acids. The germline gives CDR1 MGHRA, CDR2 YSYEKL.

The chain has TRBV7-6 and TRBJ2-7; 13 nucleotides match TRBD2. CDR3 size: 16 residues. In germline, CDR1 is SGHVS, CDR2 FNYEAQ. V trimming: 5 bases; J trimming: 2 bases; junction bases outside the gene matches: 6. CDR3 DNA sequence: TGTGCCAGCAGCGAAGGACTAGCGGGGGAGACCTACGAGCAGTACTTC. This codes for CASSEGLAGETYEQYF.

This clone showed up just once. The genes are TRBV18 and TRBJ2-7, with 7 bases fitting TRBD1. CDR3 length: 14 residues. Looked up from germline, CDR1 is KGHSH and CDR2 is LQKENI. With 0 bases clipped from V and 3 bases from J, the junction kept 2 bases outside the gene matches. CDR3 coding DNA: TGTGCCAGCTCACCACCAGGGGGCGACTACGAGCAGTACTTC. It yields the protein CASSPPGGDYEQYF.

This chain connects TRBV6-2 or TRBV6-3 to TRBJ1-2, with a possible D match to TRBD1 (6 bases). This CDR3 is 12 amino acids long. CDR1 is MNHEY and CDR2 is SVGEGT in the germline V gene. V shed 5 bases and J shed 8 bases, with 12 bases lying between them. CDR3 in amino acids: CASSIRTVGYTF. The DNA of the CDR3 is TGTGCCAGCAGTATCCGGACAGTAGGCTACACCTTC.

This clone has just one count. The chain combines TRBV12-3 or TRBV12-4 with TRBJ2-7, with a tentative D call TRBD2 (5 bases). The CDR3 spans 12 residues. The V end was cut by 3 bases, the J end by 6 bases, with 9 bases between. In DNA form, the CDR3 reads TGTGCCAGCAGTTTCCCGGGGTTCGAGCAGTACTTC. Its translation: CASSFPGFEQYF.